This TCR beta chain was found in a study of T cells in tumors after PD-1 blockade. Sequencing was performed with immunoSEQ multiplex PCR; in TCRdb, only in-frame clones are kept and a portion is missing. This table has some 8,200 clones, roughly 62% appearing once. The CDR3 length is 15 residues. Germline loops: CDR1 SGDLS, CDR2 YYNGEE. With 0 bases removed from V and 0 bases from J, the gap between germline ends came to 9 bases. Time point defined: second of two post-therapy site-matched biopsies about 2 months apart. The source of this sequence is a human donor with basal cell carcinoma. The specimen was tumor tissue, collected after anti-PD-1 treatment. V is TRBV9 and J is TRBJ1-1; possibly TRBD1 for D (5 bases). In nucleotides, the CDR3 is TGTGCCAGCAGCGTAGATGGGGGGATGAACACTGAAGCTTTCTTT. It codes for CASSVDGGMNTEAFF.